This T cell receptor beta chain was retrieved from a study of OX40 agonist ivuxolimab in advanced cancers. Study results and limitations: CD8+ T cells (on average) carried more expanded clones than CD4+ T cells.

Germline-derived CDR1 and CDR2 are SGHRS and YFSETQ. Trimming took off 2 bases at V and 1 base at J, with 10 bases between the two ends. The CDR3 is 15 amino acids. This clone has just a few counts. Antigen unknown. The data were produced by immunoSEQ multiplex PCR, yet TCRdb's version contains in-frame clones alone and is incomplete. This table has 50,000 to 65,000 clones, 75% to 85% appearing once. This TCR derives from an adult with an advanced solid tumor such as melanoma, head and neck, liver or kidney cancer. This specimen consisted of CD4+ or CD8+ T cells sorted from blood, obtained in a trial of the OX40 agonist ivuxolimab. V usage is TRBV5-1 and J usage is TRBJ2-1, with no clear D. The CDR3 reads CASSLGSRSYNEQFF. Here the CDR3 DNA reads TGCGCCAGCAGCTTAGGCTCCAGATCCTACAATGAGCAGTTCTTC.